This is a list of T cell receptor beta chains from one sample in a study of CD8 T cells in Susac syndrome. TCRdb itself ran the immunoSEQ multiplex PCR reads through MiXCR, one entry per CDR3 protein. The table lists some 170,000 distinct CDR3 sequences, less than 95% of them singletons. The sequenced sample consisted of CD4+ T cells from PBMCs. The receptors here all came from a human donor in good health. Both conserved end residues are part of each CDR3. The order of the fields is CDR3 protein, D gene, V gene, J gene, clone size. D genes are given only for firm matches. The size field is filled for only some rows; it gives once, few, many or a size class.

CDR3: CASSQEGWRDTQYF
D: NA
V: TRBV4-3
J: TRBJ2-3
size: NA

CDR3: CASSLYPSYEQYF
D: NA
V: TRBV27
J: TRBJ2-7
size: NA

CDR3: CASSYGTGYYEQYF
D: TRBD1
V: TRBV6-6
J: TRBJ2-7
size: NA

CDR3: CATSRDKITGELFF
D: NA
V: TRBV15
J: TRBJ2-2
size: NA

CDR3: CASSFAGRQETQYF
D: NA
V: TRBV28
J: TRBJ2-5
size: NA

CDR3: CASSVFRTGFGANVLTF
D: TRBD1
V: TRBV9
J: TRBJ2-6
size: NA

CDR3: CAWKSTRETQYF
D: NA
V: TRBV30
J: TRBJ2-5
size: NA

CDR3: CAFTGKGYEQYF
D: NA
V: TRBV30
J: TRBJ2-7
size: few

CDR3: CASSHTGVDTQYF
D: NA
V: TRBV3-1
J: TRBJ2-3
size: once

CDR3: CASSATGENIQYF
D: NA
V: TRBV18
J: TRBJ2-4
size: NA

CDR3: CSATFGGGLFF
D: NA
V: TRBV20-1
J: TRBJ2-1
size: NA

CDR3: CASSEALAESYEQYF
D: TRBD2
V: TRBV6-2/TRBV6-3
J: TRBJ2-7
size: NA

CDR3: CASSPSSGRETQYF
D: TRBD2
V: TRBV18
J: TRBJ2-5
size: once

CDR3: CASSYSNQGARFTTEAFF
D: TRBD1
V: TRBV6-2/TRBV6-3
J: TRBJ1-1
size: NA

CDR3: CSALQGRRGEPQHF
D: NA
V: TRBV20-1
J: TRBJ1-5
size: NA

CDR3: CSVGTSGSSEAFF
D: NA
V: TRBV29-1
J: TRBJ1-1
size: NA

CDR3: CASTTRSNQPQHF
D: NA
V: TRBV5-8
J: TRBJ1-5
size: NA

CDR3: CRAPSDRVGYGYTF
D: TRBD1
V: TRBV20-1
J: TRBJ1-2
size: NA

CDR3: CASSQGTLYGYTF
D: NA
V: TRBV3-1
J: TRBJ1-2
size: NA

CDR3: CASSPRSGESVEQYF
D: TRBD2
V: TRBV6-2/TRBV6-3
J: TRBJ2-7
size: NA

CDR3: CASSVDPQGDEKLFF
D: TRBD1
V: TRBV9
J: TRBJ1-4
size: NA

CDR3: CASRKTSGTSSYEQYF
D: TRBD2
V: TRBV6-2/TRBV6-3
J: TRBJ2-7
size: NA

CDR3: CASSLGGDGLETQYF
D: NA
V: TRBV7-9
J: TRBJ2-5
size: NA

CDR3: CASTRGADTGELFF
D: NA
V: TRBV6-5
J: TRBJ2-2
size: once

CDR3: CASSTRASGAPGSYNEQFF
D: TRBD2
V: TRBV4-3
J: TRBJ2-1
size: NA

CDR3: CAWSVPVLSGNTIYF
D: NA
V: TRBV30
J: TRBJ1-3
size: NA

CDR3: CATSRQPGDTGELFF
D: NA
V: TRBV24-1
J: TRBJ2-2
size: NA

CDR3: CASSSGLANYDNEQFF
D: NA
V: TRBV12-3/TRBV12-4
J: TRBJ2-1
size: NA

CDR3: CASSGVAGVQETQYF
D: TRBD2
V: TRBV9
J: TRBJ2-5
size: once

CDR3: CAWSVRGDEQYF
D: TRBD2
V: TRBV30
J: TRBJ2-7
size: NA

CDR3: CAWRTGLAGIYEQYF
D: TRBD2
V: TRBV30
J: TRBJ2-7
size: NA

CDR3: CASSYSYRGKGYTF
D: TRBD1
V: TRBV6-2/TRBV6-3
J: TRBJ1-2
size: NA

CDR3: CASSRGLNTEAFF
D: NA
V: TRBV14
J: TRBJ1-1
size: few

CDR3: CSGGGGVGNTEAFF
D: NA
V: TRBV29-1
J: TRBJ1-1
size: NA

CDR3: CSVERLLAEYNEQFF
D: TRBD2
V: TRBV29-1
J: TRBJ2-1
size: NA

CDR3: CSARRLAGVGKNIQYF
D: TRBD2
V: TRBV20-1
J: TRBJ2-4
size: NA

CDR3: CAWGEGASYEQYF
D: NA
V: TRBV30
J: TRBJ2-7
size: NA

CDR3: CSAPHRGDQPQHF
D: TRBD1
V: TRBV20-1
J: TRBJ1-5
size: NA

CDR3: CASSQGLTGGPYEQYF
D: TRBD1
V: TRBV4-2
J: TRBJ2-7
size: NA

CDR3: CASNSAGAGANVLTF
D: NA
V: TRBV27
J: TRBJ2-6
size: NA

CDR3: CASSPRGSSGEQYF
D: NA
V: TRBV7-8
J: TRBJ2-7
size: once